The rows below give T cell receptor beta chains drawn from one sample of a study of T cells after yellow fever vaccination. One entry per CDR3 protein results from TCRdb running MiXCR on the 5' RACE reads. Counted here are 70,000 to 80,000 distinct CDR3 sequences, more than 5.5% occurring once; the ten biggest clones make up approximately 30%. The sequences come from CD8+ T cells sorted from PBMCs, collected more than 8 days after the first yellow fever vaccination. Source of these receptors: a man aged 18 to 29 who received the YFV17D yellow fever vaccine. Each CDR3 is given with its conserved first and last residue. The D gene is left open where the match is weak. Size is stated for part of the rows, as once, few or many counts, or as a class when the clone is expanded.

J gene: TRBJ1-2
CDR3 length: 15
clone size: many
V gene: TRBV6-2/TRBV6-3
D gene: .
CDR3 DNA: TGTGCCAGCACCGAAAACCCCCTTAGGAGATATGGCTACACCTTC
CDR3 protein: CASTENPLRRYGYTF

J gene: TRBJ2-3
CDR3 length: 16
clone size: few
V gene: TRBV7-3
D gene: .
CDR3 DNA: TGTGCCAGCAGCTTAAACGGGGTCTCGGGAACAGATACGCAGTATTTT
CDR3 protein: CASSLNGVSGTDTQYF

J gene: TRBJ1-2
CDR3 length: 20
clone size: .
V gene: TRBV11-2
D gene: .
CDR3 DNA: TGTGCCAGCAGCCCCAATTTGTATTGGGGGGGGGCGACCAGTGACTATGGCTACACCTTC
CDR3 protein: CASSPNLYWGGATSDYGYTF

J gene: TRBJ2-2
CDR3 length: 16
clone size: .
V gene: TRBV4-1
D gene: .
CDR3 DNA: TGCGCCAGCAGCCCACCGGGACTTCCGAACACCGGGGAGCTGTTTTTT
CDR3 protein: CASSPPGLPNTGELFF

J gene: TRBJ1-5
CDR3 length: 15
clone size: few
V gene: TRBV12-3/TRBV12-4
D gene: .
CDR3 DNA: TGTGCCAGCAGCCGACAAATTCATAGCAATCAGCCCCAGCATTTT
CDR3 protein: CASSRQIHSNQPQHF

J gene: TRBJ1-2
CDR3 length: 12
clone size: .
V gene: TRBV29-1
D gene: .
CDR3 DNA: TGCAGCGTTCTTGTCGCTAACTATGGCTACACCTTC
CDR3 protein: CSVLVANYGYTF

J gene: TRBJ2-7
CDR3 length: 21
clone size: many
V gene: TRBV5-1
D gene: .
CDR3 DNA: TGCGCCAGCAGCCCGACGGGGCGGCAGGCAGGTTCTATCCTCAAAGCCTACGAGCAGTACTTC
CDR3 protein: CASSPTGRQAGSILKAYEQYF

J gene: TRBJ1-4
CDR3 length: 15
clone size: few
V gene: TRBV7-9
D gene: TRBD1
CDR3 DNA: TGTGCCAGCAGCTTATGGGACAGGGATAATGAAAAACTGTTTTTT
CDR3 protein: CASSLWDRDNEKLFF

J gene: TRBJ2-1
CDR3 length: 17
clone size: .
V gene: TRBV12-1
D gene: .
CDR3 DNA: .
CDR3 protein: CARGSGILWGTGNEQFF

J gene: TRBJ2-7
CDR3 length: 16
clone size: few
V gene: TRBV11-2
D gene: .
CDR3 DNA: TGTGCCAGCAGCCCGGACCCACCTTTCCCAACCTACGAGCAGTACTTC
CDR3 protein: CASSPDPPFPTYEQYF

J gene: TRBJ2-1
CDR3 length: 12
clone size: many
V gene: TRBV4-1
D gene: .
CDR3 DNA: TGCGCCAGCAGCCGAACCGGGACAGAGCAGTTCTTC
CDR3 protein: CASSRTGTEQFF

J gene: TRBJ1-2
CDR3 length: 15
clone size: many
V gene: TRBV7-8
D gene: TRBD1
CDR3 DNA: TGTGCCAGCAGCTTAGCGGGACAGGGTGTCTATGGCTACACCTTC
CDR3 protein: CASSLAGQGVYGYTF

J gene: TRBJ2-7
CDR3 length: 14
clone size: many
V gene: TRBV12-3/TRBV12-4
D gene: .
CDR3 DNA: TGTGCCAGCAGTTTGGGCAGGAGAACCTACGAGCAGTACTTC
CDR3 protein: CASSLGRRTYEQYF

J gene: TRBJ1-2
CDR3 length: 11
clone size: .
V gene: TRBV9
D gene: .
CDR3 DNA: TGTGCCAGCAGCTCAGGGGAGGGCTACACCTTC
CDR3 protein: CASSSGEGYTF

J gene: TRBJ2-7
CDR3 length: 15
clone size: few
V gene: TRBV7-8
D gene: .
CDR3 DNA: TGTGCCAGCAGCCAGCACCAGGGGCCCTCCTACGAGCAGTACTTC
CDR3 protein: CASSQHQGPSYEQYF

J gene: TRBJ2-5
CDR3 length: 13
clone size: many
V gene: TRBV6-1
D gene: TRBD1
CDR3 DNA: TGTGCCAGCAGTCAGGACAGGGGAGAGACCCAGTACTTC
CDR3 protein: CASSQDRGETQYF

J gene: TRBJ2-7
CDR3 length: 14
clone size: many
V gene: TRBV27
D gene: .
CDR3 DNA: TGTGCCAGCAGTTTTGGGACCTCGATAGGCGAGCAGTACTTC
CDR3 protein: CASSFGTSIGEQYF

J gene: TRBJ1-2
CDR3 length: 15
clone size: few
V gene: TRBV5-1
D gene: .
CDR3 DNA: TGCGCCAGCAGCTTGGTGTTAAGGGGAGACTATGGCTACACCTTC
CDR3 protein: CASSLVLRGDYGYTF

J gene: TRBJ1-2
CDR3 length: 13
clone size: many
V gene: TRBV12-3/TRBV12-4
D gene: .
CDR3 DNA: TGTGCCAGCACTCCCGGGGGCGGCTATGGCTACACCTTC
CDR3 protein: CASTPGGGYGYTF

J gene: TRBJ2-1
CDR3 length: 15
clone size: few
V gene: TRBV7-9
D gene: TRBD2
CDR3 DNA: TGTGCCAGCAGCGGCGGACTAGCGGGGGTTGAGGAGCAGTTCTTC
CDR3 protein: CASSGGLAGVEEQFF

J gene: TRBJ1-6
CDR3 length: 16
clone size: few
V gene: TRBV7-9
D gene: .
CDR3 DNA: TGTGCCAGCAGCTTAGATCCCCCAGGTCCTGGTTCACCCCTCCACTTT
CDR3 protein: CASSLDPPGPGSPLHF

J gene: TRBJ1-5
CDR3 length: 15
clone size: many
V gene: TRBV20-1
D gene: .
CDR3 DNA: TGCAGTGCTAGAGACCGGACAGATAGCAATCAGCCCCAGCATTTT
CDR3 protein: CSARDRTDSNQPQHF

J gene: TRBJ1-2
CDR3 length: 13
clone size: many
V gene: TRBV6-1
D gene: .
CDR3 DNA: TGTGCCAGCAGTGCATCCTTCTACTATGGCTACACCTTC
CDR3 protein: CASSASFYYGYTF

J gene: TRBJ2-2
CDR3 length: 15
clone size: few
V gene: TRBV3-1
D gene: .
CDR3 DNA: TGTGCCAGCAGCAAGATACAGGTTTACACCGGGGAGCTGTTTTTT
CDR3 protein: CASSKIQVYTGELFF

J gene: TRBJ2-7
CDR3 length: 14
clone size: many
V gene: TRBV7-9
D gene: TRBD1
CDR3 DNA: TGTGCCAGCAGCCCCGACAGGGGGCCGGGCGAGCAGTACTTC
CDR3 protein: CASSPDRGPGEQYF

J gene: TRBJ1-5
CDR3 length: 13
clone size: .
V gene: TRBV30
D gene: TRBD1
CDR3 DNA: TGTGCCTGGGACAGGGGGCGCAGTCAGCCCCAGCATTTT
CDR3 protein: CAWDRGRSQPQHF